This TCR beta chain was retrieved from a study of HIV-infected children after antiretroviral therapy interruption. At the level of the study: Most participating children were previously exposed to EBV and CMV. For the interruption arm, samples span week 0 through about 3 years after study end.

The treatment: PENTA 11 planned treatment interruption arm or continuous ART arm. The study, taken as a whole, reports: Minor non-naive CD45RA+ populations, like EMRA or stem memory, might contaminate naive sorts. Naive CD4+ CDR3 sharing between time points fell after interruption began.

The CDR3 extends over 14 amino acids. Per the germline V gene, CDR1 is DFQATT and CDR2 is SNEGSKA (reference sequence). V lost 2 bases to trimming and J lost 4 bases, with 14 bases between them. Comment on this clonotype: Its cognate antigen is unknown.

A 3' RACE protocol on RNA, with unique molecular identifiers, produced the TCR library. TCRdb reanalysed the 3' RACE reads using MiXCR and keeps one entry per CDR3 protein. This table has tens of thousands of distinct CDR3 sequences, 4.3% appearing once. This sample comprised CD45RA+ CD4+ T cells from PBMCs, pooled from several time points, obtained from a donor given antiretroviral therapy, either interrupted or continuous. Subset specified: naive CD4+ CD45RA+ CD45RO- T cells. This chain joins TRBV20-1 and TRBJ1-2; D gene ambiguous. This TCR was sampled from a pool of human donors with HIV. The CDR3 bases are TGCAGTGCTAGAATTCCGACCGTGGGCTATGGCTACACCTTC. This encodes CSARIPTVGYGYTF.